This T cell receptor beta chain originates from a study of blood T cell repertoires in COVID-19. Clones were read by immunoSEQ multiplex PCR, and TCRdb kept only the in-frame ones, dropping some. The sample contains some 70,000 clones, nearly 85% of which appear only once. This CDR3 comprises 15 residues. Germline V gene lookup returns CDR1 MNHEY and CDR2 SVGAGI. Trimming removed 11 bases at V and 7 bases at J, with 26 bases between. This TCR was sampled from a woman aged 60-75 years with acute or convalescent COVID-19. The V and J genes are TRBV6-5 and TRBJ2-5, with D possibly being TRBD1 (6 bases). Sequencing used peripheral blood. The CDR3 is CAGGLGEGSRTTQYF. The CDR3 coding sequence is TGTGCCGGGGGCCTAGGGGAAGGGAGTAGGACGACCCAGTACTTC.